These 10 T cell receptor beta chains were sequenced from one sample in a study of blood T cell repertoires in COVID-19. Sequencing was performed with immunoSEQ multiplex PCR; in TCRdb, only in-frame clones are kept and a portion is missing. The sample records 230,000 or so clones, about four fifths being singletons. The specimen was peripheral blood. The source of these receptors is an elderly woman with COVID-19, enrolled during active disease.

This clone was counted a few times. The CDR3 is CASSLTGDTEAFF. CDR3 bases: TGTGCCAGCAGCTTGACAGGGGACACTGAAGCTTTCTTT. The chain joins TRBV7-3 to TRBJ1-1; 8 bases fit TRBD1. CDR1 and CDR2 from the germline V gene are SGHTA and FQGTGA. There are 13 residues in the CDR3. Germline trimming cut 3 bases from V and 3 bases from J; bases unmatched to any gene: 0.

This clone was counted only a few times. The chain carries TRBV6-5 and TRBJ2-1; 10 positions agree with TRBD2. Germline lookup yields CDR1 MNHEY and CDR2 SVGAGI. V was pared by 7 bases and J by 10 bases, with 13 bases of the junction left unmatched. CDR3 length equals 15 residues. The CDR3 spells CASIGSAGGFNEQFF. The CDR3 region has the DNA TGTGCCAGCATCGGGTCAGCGGGAGGGTTTAACGAGCAGTTCTTC.

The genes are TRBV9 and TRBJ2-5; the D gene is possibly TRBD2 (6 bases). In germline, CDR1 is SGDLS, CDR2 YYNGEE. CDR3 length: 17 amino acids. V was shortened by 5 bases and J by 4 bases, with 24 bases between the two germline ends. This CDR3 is CASSADTGVVRGETQYF. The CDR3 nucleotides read TGTGCCAGCAGTGCTGATACGGGAGTGGTGAGAGGAGAGACCCAGTACTTC.

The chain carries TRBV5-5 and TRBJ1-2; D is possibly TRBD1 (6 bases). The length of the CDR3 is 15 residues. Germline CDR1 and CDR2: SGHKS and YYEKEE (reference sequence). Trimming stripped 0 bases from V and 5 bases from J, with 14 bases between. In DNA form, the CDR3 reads TGTGCCAGCAGCTTGGGGCAGGGGCGGATATATGGCTACACCTTC. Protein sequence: CASSLGQGRIYGYTF.

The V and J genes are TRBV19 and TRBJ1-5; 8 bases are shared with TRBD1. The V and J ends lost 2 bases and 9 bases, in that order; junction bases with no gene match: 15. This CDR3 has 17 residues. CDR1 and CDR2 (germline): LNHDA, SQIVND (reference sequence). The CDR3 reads CASSINRKGQATGPQHF. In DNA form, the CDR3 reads TGTGCCAGTAGTATAAACCGAAAGGGACAGGCCACGGGGCCCCAGCATTTT.

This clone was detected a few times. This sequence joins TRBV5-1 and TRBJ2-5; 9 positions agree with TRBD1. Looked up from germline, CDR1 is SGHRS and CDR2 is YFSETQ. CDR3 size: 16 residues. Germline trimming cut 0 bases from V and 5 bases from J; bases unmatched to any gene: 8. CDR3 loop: CASSLAPGQGAETQYF. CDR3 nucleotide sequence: TGCGCCAGCAGCTTGGCGCCGGGACAGGGTGCGGAGACCCAGTACTTC. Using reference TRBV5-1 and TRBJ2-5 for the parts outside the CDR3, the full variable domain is KAGVTQTPRYLIKTRGQQVTLSCSPISGHRSVSWYQQTPGQGLQFLFEYFSETQRNKGNFPGRFSGRQFSNSRSEMNVSTLELGDSALYLCASSLAPGQGAETQYFGPGTRLLVL.

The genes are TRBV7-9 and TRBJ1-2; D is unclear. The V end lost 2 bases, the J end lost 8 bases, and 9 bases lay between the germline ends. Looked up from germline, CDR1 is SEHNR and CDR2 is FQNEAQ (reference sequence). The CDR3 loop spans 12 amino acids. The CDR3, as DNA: TGTGCCAGCAGCTTATTAGATCGCGGCTACACCTTC. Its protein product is CASSLLDRGYTF.

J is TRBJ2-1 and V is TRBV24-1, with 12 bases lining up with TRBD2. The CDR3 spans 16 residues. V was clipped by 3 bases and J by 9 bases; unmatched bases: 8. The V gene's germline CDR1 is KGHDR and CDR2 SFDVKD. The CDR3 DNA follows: TGTGCCACCAGTGATCCCAGACTAGCGGGAGTGAGTGAGCAGTTCTTC. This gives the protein CATSDPRLAGVSEQFF.

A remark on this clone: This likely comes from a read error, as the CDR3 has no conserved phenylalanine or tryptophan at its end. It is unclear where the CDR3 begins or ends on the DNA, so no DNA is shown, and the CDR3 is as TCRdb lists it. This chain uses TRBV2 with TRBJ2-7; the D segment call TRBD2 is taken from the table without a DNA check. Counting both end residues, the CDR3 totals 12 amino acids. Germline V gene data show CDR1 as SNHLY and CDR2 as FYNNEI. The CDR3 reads CASSPNAGLPRL.

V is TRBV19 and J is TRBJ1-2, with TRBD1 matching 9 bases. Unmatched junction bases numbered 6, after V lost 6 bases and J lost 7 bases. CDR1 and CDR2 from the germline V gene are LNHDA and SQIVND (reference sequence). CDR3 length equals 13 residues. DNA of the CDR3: TGTGCCAGTAGCCCGGGACAGGGTTTTGGCTACACCTTC. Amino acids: CASSPGQGFGYTF.